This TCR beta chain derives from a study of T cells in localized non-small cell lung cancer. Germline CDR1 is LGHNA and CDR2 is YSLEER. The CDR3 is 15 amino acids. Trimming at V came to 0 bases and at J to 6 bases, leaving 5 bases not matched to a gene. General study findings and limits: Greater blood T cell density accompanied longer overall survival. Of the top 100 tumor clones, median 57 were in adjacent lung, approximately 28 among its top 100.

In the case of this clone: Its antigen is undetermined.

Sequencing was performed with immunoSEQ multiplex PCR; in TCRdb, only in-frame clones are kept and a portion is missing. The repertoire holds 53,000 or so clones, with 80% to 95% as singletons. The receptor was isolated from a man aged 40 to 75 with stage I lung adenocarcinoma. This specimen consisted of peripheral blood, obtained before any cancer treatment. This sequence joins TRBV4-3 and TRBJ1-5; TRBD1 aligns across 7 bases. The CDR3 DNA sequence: TGCGCCAGCAGCCAAGAGATACAGGGGAGTCAGCCCCAGCATTTT. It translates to CASSQEIQGSQPQHF.